A selection of T cell receptor beta chains follows, all from one sample in a study of T cells in Graves' hyperthyroidism and ophthalmopathy. TCRdb re-analysed the multiplex PCR reads in MiXCR, keeping a single row per CDR3 protein. This table has 550,000 to 600,000 distinct CDR3 sequences, 35% to 55% appearing once. The sequenced sample consisted of peripheral blood or thyroid tissue (not recorded which). These receptors all come from an adult woman with Graves' disease, either hyperthyroidism or ophthalmopathy (not recorded which). Each CDR3 is given with its conserved first and last residue. D genes are given only for firm matches. Clone size is stated in some rows and not others, as once, few, many or a class when expanded.

>many|TRBD1|TRBV5-1|TRBJ1-2
TGCGCCAGCAGCCCTTGGACAGGGGTAGGCTATGGCTACACCTTC
CASSPWTGVGYGYTF
>many|TRBD2|TRBV7-9|TRBJ2-7
TGTGCCAGCAGCTTAGTTAGCGGGAGGGCCTACGAGCAGTACTTC
CASSLVSGRAYEQYF
>NA|TRBD2|TRBV10-2|TRBJ2-7
TGCGCCACCAACAGCGGGACCTCCTACGAGCAGTACTTC
CATNSGTSYEQYF
>once|NA|TRBV12-3/TRBV12-4|TRBJ2-5
TGTGCCAGCAGTTTAACGGGTCCCAAAGAGACCCAGTACTTC
CASSLTGPKETQYF
>many|NA|TRBV19|TRBJ1-5
TGTGCCAGTAGTGACGGAGCGTATAGCAATCAGCCCCAGCATTTT
CASSDGAYSNQPQHF
>many|NA|TRBV19|TRBJ2-7
TGTGCCACTCGGGGCAGTAACTCCTACGAGCAGTACTTC
CATRGSNSYEQYF
>many|TRBD1|TRBV7-2|TRBJ1-2
TGTGCCAGCAGCTTAAGGGGGCGCACCTATGGCTACACCTTC
CASSLRGRTYGYTF
>NA|TRBD1|TRBV2|TRBJ1-1
TGTGCCAGCGGGATCGAGGACAGGGCGGGGCGGATGAACACTGAAGCTTTCTTT
CASGIEDRAGRMNTEAFF
>many|NA|TRBV7-8|TRBJ1-1
TGTGCCAGCAACCGAGGTTCCGGCGTCGCTTTCTTT
CASNRGSGVAFF
>once|NA|TRBV5-1|TRBJ1-1
TGCGCCAGCAGCTCCGACCCCGGGACGGTCAACACTGAAGCTTTCTTT
CASSSDPGTVNTEAFF
>many|NA|TRBV4-1|TRBJ2-2
TGCGCCAGCAGCCAATACCCCTCCGGGGAGCTGTTTTTT
CASSQYPSGELFF
>NA|NA|TRBV20-1|TRBJ1-1
TGCAGTGCTAGAGATCCTTTGTCGGGGACGAGCACTGAAGCTTTCTTT
CSARDPLSGTSTEAFF
>NA|NA|TRBV7-9|TRBJ1-3
TGTGCCAGCAGCTGGGGCCAGGGGGGAAACACCATATATTTT
CASSWGQGGNTIYF
>NA|NA|TRBV5-1|TRBJ1-2
TGTGCCAGCACCCGGGACGGTACTAACTATGGCTACACCTTC
CASTRDGTNYGYTF
>NA|NA|TRBV7-9|TRBJ1-5
TGTGCCAGCAGCTCAAGGGGCAGGGGAGACTACGAGCATTTT
CASSSRGRGDYEHF
>NA|NA|TRBV2|TRBJ1-5
TGTGCCAGCAAGCGACAGAATAGCAATCAGCCCCAGCATTTT
CASKRQNSNQPQHF
>many|TRBD1|TRBV2|TRBJ1-5
TGTGCCAGCAGTGGGGAGACAGGGAATAGTCAGCCCCAGCATTTT
CASSGETGNSQPQHF
>NA|NA|TRBV20-1|TRBJ1-2
TGCAGTGCTAGAGTCGACCGCCGCTATGGCTACACCTTC
CSARVDRRYGYTF
>NA|NA|TRBV20-1|TRBJ2-7
TGCAGTGCACCCCTTTCCGGCGCCTACGAGCAGTACTTC
CSAPLSGAYEQYF
>many|NA|TRBV7-2|TRBJ2-7
TGTGCCAGCAGCTTTTACGGACAGATCTACGAGCAGTACTTC
CASSFYGQIYEQYF
>NA|TRBD2|TRBV7-2|TRBJ2-2
TGTGCCAGCAGCCTACGGGGACTAGCCGCCGGGGAGCTGTTTTTT
CASSLRGLAAGELFF
>once|TRBD2|TRBV15|TRBJ2-5
TGTGCCACCAGCAGCACGAAGCGGGAGGGCCGAGAGACCCAGTACTTC
CATSSTKREGRETQYF
>few|NA|TRBV6-5|TRBJ2-2
TGTGCCAGCAGGGAATTTACCGGGGAGCTGTTTTTT
CASREFTGELFF
>many|NA|TRBV4-1|TRBJ1-2
TGCGCCAGCAGCGGAGGAGAATACTATGGCTACACCTTC
CASSGGEYYGYTF
>many|NA|TRBV5-1|TRBJ2-2
TGCGCCAGCAGCTTGGCCCCCTTTGGAGGGGAGCTGTTTTTT
CASSLAPFGGELFF
>NA|NA|TRBV7-2|TRBJ2-7
TGTGCCAGCGCGGCGGAGGCCTACGAGCAGTACTTC
CASAAEAYEQYF
>many|TRBD1|TRBV12-3/TRBV12-4|TRBJ2-5
TGTGCCAGCAGCCCCCACAGGGGAGTGGGGACCCAGTACTTC
CASSPHRGVGTQYF
>many|TRBD1|TRBV7-9|TRBJ1-1
TGTGCCAGCAGCGCAGACAGGGGATCAAACACTGAAGCTTTCTTT
CASSADRGSNTEAFF
>many|NA|TRBV7-3|TRBJ1-3
TGTGCCAGCAGCCAATATCCAACCTCTGGAAACACCATATATTTT
CASSQYPTSGNTIYF
>many|NA|TRBV7-2|TRBJ1-2
TGTGCCAGCAGCTACAGCTTAAACTATGGCTACACCTTC
CASSYSLNYGYTF
>NA|TRBD1|TRBV29-1|TRBJ1-1
TGCAGCGCCCGGGACAGGATGCTAGGCACTGAAGCTTTCTTT
CSARDRMLGTEAFF
>many|NA|TRBV3-1|TRBJ1-6
TGTGCCAGCAGCCGAACGGGACACTATAATTCACCCCTCCACTTT
CASSRTGHYNSPLHF
>many|NA|TRBV19|TRBJ2-5
TGTGCCAGTAGCGGGAGAGGGGCTCCGGAGACCCAGTACTTC
CASSGRGAPETQYF
>NA|NA|TRBV11-3|TRBJ1-1
TGTGCCAGCATGCGGGGGACTAGCGGGAATGAAGCTTTCTTT
CASMRGTSGNEAFF
>many|NA|TRBV5-6|TRBJ1-2
TGTGCCAGCAGCTTGGCCCGAGGACAGAAGAACTATGGCTACACCTTC
CASSLARGQKNYGYTF
>few|TRBD1|TRBV29-1|TRBJ2-7
TGCAGCGGGACAGGGTTAAGCGAGCAGTACTTC
CSGTGLSEQYF
>once|TRBD1|TRBV20-1|TRBJ1-2
TGCAGTGCTAGAGGGAGGGGACAGGGATATGGCTACACCTTC
CSARGRGQGYGYTF
>NA|TRBD2|TRBV29-1|TRBJ2-5
TGCAGCGTTGAAGACCCTGGGGCGGGGGGATCTCAAGAGACCCAGTACTTC
CSVEDPGAGGSQETQYF
>many|NA|TRBV10-2|TRBJ1-2
TGCGCCAGCAGTGAGGCCCCCGCGGACTATGGCTACACCTTC
CASSEAPADYGYTF
>NA|NA|TRBV29-1|TRBJ1-2
TGCAGCGTTGAAACAGGGTCTAACTATGGCTACACCTTC
CSVETGSNYGYTF
>NA|TRBD1|TRBV7-4|TRBJ2-1
TGTGCCAGCAGCGGGGGACAGGGGAATAATGAGCAGTTCTTC
CASSGGQGNNEQFF
>NA|NA|TRBV7-2|TRBJ1-2
TGTGCCAGCAGCTTGTTCGGGCCCCCGGAATCCTATGGCTACACCTTC
CASSLFGPPESYGYTF
>NA|NA|TRBV15|TRBJ2-6
TGTGCCACCAGCAGACCCGGAGGGCCCGGGGCCAACGTCCTGACTTTC
CATSRPGGPGANVLTF
>many|NA|TRBV12-3/TRBV12-4|TRBJ2-7
TGTGCCAGCAGCACGATCTCCTACGAGCAGTACTTC
CASSTISYEQYF
>many|TRBD2|TRBV7-9|TRBJ2-2
TGCGCCAGCAGTTCCGGGACTAGCAATACCGGGGAGCTGTTTTTT
CASSSGTSNTGELFF